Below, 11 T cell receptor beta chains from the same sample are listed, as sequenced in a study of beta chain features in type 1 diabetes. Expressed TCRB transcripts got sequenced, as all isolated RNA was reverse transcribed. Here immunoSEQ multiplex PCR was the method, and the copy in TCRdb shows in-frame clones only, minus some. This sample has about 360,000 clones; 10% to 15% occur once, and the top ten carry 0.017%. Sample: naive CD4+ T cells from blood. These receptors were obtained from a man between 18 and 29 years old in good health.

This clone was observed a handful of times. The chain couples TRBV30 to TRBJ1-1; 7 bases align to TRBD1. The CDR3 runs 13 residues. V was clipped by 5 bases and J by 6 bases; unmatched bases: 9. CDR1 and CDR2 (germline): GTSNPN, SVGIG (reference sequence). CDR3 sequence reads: CAWQVTGAAEAFF. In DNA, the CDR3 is TGTGCCTGGCAAGTTACAGGGGCCGCTGAAGCTTTCTTT.

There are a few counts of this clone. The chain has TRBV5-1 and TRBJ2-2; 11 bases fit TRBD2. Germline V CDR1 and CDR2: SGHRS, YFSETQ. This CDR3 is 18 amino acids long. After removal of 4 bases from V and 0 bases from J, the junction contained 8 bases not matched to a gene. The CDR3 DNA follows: TGCGCCAGCAGCGCAGAGATAGCGGGGGGGTCGAACACCGGGGAGCTGTTTTTT. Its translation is CASSAEIAGGSNTGELFF.

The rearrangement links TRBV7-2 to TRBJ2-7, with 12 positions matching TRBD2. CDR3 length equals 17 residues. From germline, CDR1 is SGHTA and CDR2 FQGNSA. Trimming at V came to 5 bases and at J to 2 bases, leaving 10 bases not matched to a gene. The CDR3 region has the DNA TGTGCCAGCAGCCGAACGACTAGCGGGAGATCCCCCTACGAGCAGTACTTC. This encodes CASSRTTSGRSPYEQYF. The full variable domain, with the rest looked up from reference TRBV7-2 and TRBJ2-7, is GAGVSQSPSNKVTEKGKDVELRCDPISGHTALYWYRQSLGQGLEFLIYFQGNSAPDKSGLPSDRFSAERTGGSVSTLTIQRTQQEDSAVYLCASSRTTSGRSPYEQYFGPGTRLTVT.

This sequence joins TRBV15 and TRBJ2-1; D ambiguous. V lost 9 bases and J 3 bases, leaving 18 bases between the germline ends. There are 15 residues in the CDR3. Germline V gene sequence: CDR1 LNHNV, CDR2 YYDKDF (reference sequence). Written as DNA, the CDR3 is TGTGCCACTGGTCGGCCGACATCCTACTACAATGAGCAGTTCTTC. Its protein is CATGRPTSYYNEQFF.

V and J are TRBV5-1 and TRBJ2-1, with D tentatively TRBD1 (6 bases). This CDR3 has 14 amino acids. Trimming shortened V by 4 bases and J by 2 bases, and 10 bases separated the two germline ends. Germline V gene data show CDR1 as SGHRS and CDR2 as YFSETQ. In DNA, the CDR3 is TGCGCCAGCAGCCAAGGGACAACCTACAATGAGCAGTTCTTC. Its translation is CASSQGTTYNEQFF.

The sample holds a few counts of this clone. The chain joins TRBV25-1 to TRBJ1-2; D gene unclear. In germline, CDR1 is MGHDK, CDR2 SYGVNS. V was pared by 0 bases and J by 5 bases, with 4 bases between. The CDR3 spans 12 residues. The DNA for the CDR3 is TGTGCCAGCAGTGAATATGAGTATGGCTACACCTTC. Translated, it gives CASSEYEYGYTF.

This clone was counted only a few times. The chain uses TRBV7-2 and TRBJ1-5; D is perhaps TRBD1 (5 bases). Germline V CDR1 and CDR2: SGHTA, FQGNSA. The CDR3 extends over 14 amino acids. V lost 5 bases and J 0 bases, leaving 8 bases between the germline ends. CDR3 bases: TGTGCCAGCAGCGCGGACAATAGCAATCAGCCCCAGCATTTT. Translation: CASSADNSNQPQHF.

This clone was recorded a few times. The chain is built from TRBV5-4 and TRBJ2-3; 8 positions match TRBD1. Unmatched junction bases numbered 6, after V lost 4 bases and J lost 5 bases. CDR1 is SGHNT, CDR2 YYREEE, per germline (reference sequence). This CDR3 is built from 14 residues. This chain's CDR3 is CASSMGQAGDTQYF. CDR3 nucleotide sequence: TGTGCCAGCAGCATGGGACAGGCTGGAGATACGCAGTATTTT.

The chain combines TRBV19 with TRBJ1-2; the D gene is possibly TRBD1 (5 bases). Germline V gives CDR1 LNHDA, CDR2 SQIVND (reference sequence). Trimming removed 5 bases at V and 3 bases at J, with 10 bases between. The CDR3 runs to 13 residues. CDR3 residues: CASSLTGDYGYTF. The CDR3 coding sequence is TGTGCCAGTAGTTTAACAGGCGACTATGGCTACACCTTC.

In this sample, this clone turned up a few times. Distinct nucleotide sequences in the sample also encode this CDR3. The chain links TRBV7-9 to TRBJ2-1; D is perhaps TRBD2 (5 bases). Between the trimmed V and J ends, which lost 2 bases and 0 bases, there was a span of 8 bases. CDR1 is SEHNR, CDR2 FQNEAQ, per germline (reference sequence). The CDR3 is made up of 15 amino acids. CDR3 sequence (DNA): TGTGCCAGCAGCTTAACGGGAAGCTCCTACAATGAGCAGTTCTTC. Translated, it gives CASSLTGSSYNEQFF.

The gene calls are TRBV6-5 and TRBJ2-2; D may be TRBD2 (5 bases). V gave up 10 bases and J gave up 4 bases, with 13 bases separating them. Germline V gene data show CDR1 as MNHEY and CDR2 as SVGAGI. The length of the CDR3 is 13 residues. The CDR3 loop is CATEMAGTGELFF. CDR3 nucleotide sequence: TGTGCCACCGAGATGGCGGGCACCGGGGAGCTGTTTTTT.